These T cell receptor beta chains were read from a single sample in a study of T-cell reconstitution after alpha-beta-depleted transplantation in children. TCRdb used MiXCR to reprocess the PCR reads, holding one entry per CDR3 protein. The sample includes hundreds of thousands of distinct CDR3 sequences, approximately 20% of them seen just once. Source: PBMCs from the stem cell graft donor, taken from the stem cell graft. The receptors here all came from a human donor who donated a stem cell graft to a child with acute lymphoblastic leukemia. The CDR3 runs from the conserved cysteine through the conserved F or W. The order of the fields is clone size, V gene, D gene, J gene, CDR3 DNA, CDR3 protein. The D gene is left open where the match is weak. Some rows mark clone size as missing; the rest say once, few, many or name a class of expanded clone.

NA	TRBV7-2	TRBD2	TRBJ2-3	TGTGCCAGCAGCATCTTAGCGGGAGTCCGCACAGATACGCAGTATTTT	CASSILAGVRTDTQYF
many	TRBV27	NA	TRBJ1-5	TGTGCCAGCAGTTTATCGGGGGGCAGGCAGCCCCAGCATTTT	CASSLSGGRQPQHF
few	TRBV20-1	TRBD2	TRBJ2-7	TGCAGTGCTAGAGATTGGGGACTAGCGGGAAGCAACGAGCAGTACTTC	CSARDWGLAGSNEQYF
NA	TRBV29-1	NA	TRBJ1-2	TGCAGCGTTGAGGCCGGTTTTTTGGGTGGCTACACCTTC	CSVEAGFLGGYTF
NA	TRBV3-1	TRBD2	TRBJ2-5	TGTGCCAGCAGGGATACCGGGAAAGCGGGAATGGAGACCCAGTACTTC	CASRDTGKAGMETQYF
NA	TRBV6-5	TRBD1	TRBJ2-7	TGTGCCAGCAGTTACTCGGGGACAGAGGCCTACGAGCAGTACTTC	CASSYSGTEAYEQYF
few	TRBV5-1	TRBD2	TRBJ2-1	TGCGCCAGCAGCTTGCTAGCGGGGTACTACAATGAGCAGTTCTTC	CASSLLAGYYNEQFF
few	TRBV28	NA	TRBJ2-7	TGTGCCAGCAGCTATCCCCCCAACGAGCAGTACTTC	CASSYPPNEQYF
few	TRBV11-2	TRBD1	TRBJ2-1	TGTGCCAGCAGCTTGGGACAGGGGGCGTTAGCTGAGCAGTTCTTC	CASSLGQGALAEQFF
NA	TRBV19	TRBD1	TRBJ1-6	TGTGCCAGTAGCTCCGGGACAGGTCATAATTCACCCCTCCACTTT	CASSSGTGHNSPLHF
NA	TRBV18	NA	TRBJ2-2	TGTGCCAGCTCACCGTCACGAATAGGGGAGCTGTTTTTT	CASSPSRIGELFF
NA	TRBV19	NA	TRBJ1-5	TGTGCCAGTAGCTCAGGTCCTTATAGCAATCAGCCCCAGCATTTT	CASSSGPYSNQPQHF
NA	TRBV4-1	NA	TRBJ2-7	TGCGCCAGCAGCCAAGATTCCAGGACGGCGCGATCCTACGAGCAGTACTTC	CASSQDSRTARSYEQYF
few	TRBV20-1	NA	TRBJ2-1	TGCAGTGCTAGTGATGCGTTTGCGGATGAGCAGTTCTTC	CSASDAFADEQFF
NA	TRBV5-1	NA	TRBJ2-3	TGCGCCAGCAGCTTGACAGGCCCTAGCACAGATACGCAGTATTTT	CASSLTGPSTDTQYF
NA	TRBV12-3/TRBV12-4	TRBD2	TRBJ2-2	TGTGCAGCGGGGGACCCGAACACCGGGGAGCTGTTTTTT	CAAGDPNTGELFF
few	TRBV7-3	NA	TRBJ2-6	TGTGCCAGCAGCCGGGGCCACAACAACGGGGCCAACGTCCTGACTTTC	CASSRGHNNGANVLTF
NA	TRBV10-3	NA	TRBJ2-3	TGTGCCATCAGTGGCCAGGGTGGGACAGATACGCAGTATTTT	CAISGQGGTDTQYF
once	TRBV12-3/TRBV12-4	NA	TRBJ2-3	TGTGCCAGCAGCCCCGGGACTCCTGGCACAGATACGCAGTATTTT	CASSPGTPGTDTQYF
few	TRBV20-1	NA	TRBJ1-2	TGCAGTGCTAGAGATCCAGCGAAAATTAACTATGGCTACACCTTC	CSARDPAKINYGYTF
few	TRBV5-1	TRBD1	TRBJ2-6	TGCGCCAGCAGCGCTGGACAGGGTTCGGCTGGGGCCAACGTCCTGACTTTC	CASSAGQGSAGANVLTF
few	TRBV12-3/TRBV12-4	NA	TRBJ2-1	TGTGCCAGCAGTCCCACTAGTACCAATGAGCAGTTCTTC	CASSPTSTNEQFF
NA	TRBV7-9	TRBD1	TRBJ1-2	TGTGCCAGCAGCTTCTTGCAGGGGGGGGCTAACTATGGCTACACCTTC	CASSFLQGGANYGYTF
many	TRBV12-3/TRBV12-4	NA	TRBJ1-2	TGTGCCAGCAGTTTCGAGGTCGGGGGCTACACCTTC	CASSFEVGGYTF
few	TRBV5-6	NA	TRBJ2-7	TGTGCCAGCAGCTTGTTTAGGGACCCCTACGAGCAGTACTTC	CASSLFRDPYEQYF
many	TRBV12-3/TRBV12-4	NA	TRBJ1-1	TGTGCCAGCAGAATGCCGGGACGGAGGAACACTGAAGCTTTCTTT	CASRMPGRRNTEAFF
NA	TRBV4-1	TRBD2	TRBJ2-7	TGCGCCAGCAGCCAAGATCGGGGACTAGCTCTCTACGAGCAGTACTTC	CASSQDRGLALYEQYF
few	TRBV12-3/TRBV12-4	NA	TRBJ2-2	TGTGCCAGCAGTTTCCGAGGGAGCTGGGGCACCGGGGAGCTGTTTTTT	CASSFRGSWGTGELFF
NA	TRBV5-1	NA	TRBJ2-7	TGCGCCAGCAGGTATCCCGGAGCCTACGAGCAGTACTTC	CASRYPGAYEQYF
NA	TRBV7-7	NA	TRBJ2-3	TGTGCCAGCAGCCCCGGATTTGGCACAGATACGCAGTATTTT	CASSPGFGTDTQYF
few	TRBV7-9	TRBD2	TRBJ2-1	TGTGCCAGCAGCCCGGGACTAGCGGCCGACAATGAGCAGTTCTTC	CASSPGLAADNEQFF
few	TRBV10-2	NA	TRBJ1-1	TGCGCCAGCAGTCAACTTCGACTGAACACTGAAGCTTTCTTT	CASSQLRLNTEAFF
few	TRBV12-3/TRBV12-4	TRBD2	TRBJ2-1	TGTGCCAGCAGTTTTTGGAAGACTAGCGGGAGAAACCACAATGAGCAGTTCTTC	CASSFWKTSGRNHNEQFF